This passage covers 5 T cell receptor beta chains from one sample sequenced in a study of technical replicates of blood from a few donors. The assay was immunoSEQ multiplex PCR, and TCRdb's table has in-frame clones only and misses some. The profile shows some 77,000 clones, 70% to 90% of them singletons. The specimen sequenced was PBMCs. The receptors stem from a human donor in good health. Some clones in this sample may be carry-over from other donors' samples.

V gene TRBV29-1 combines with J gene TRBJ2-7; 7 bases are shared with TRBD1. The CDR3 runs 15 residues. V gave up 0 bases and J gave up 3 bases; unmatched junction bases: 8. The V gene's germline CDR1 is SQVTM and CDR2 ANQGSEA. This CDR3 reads CSVEDRDSGGYEQYF. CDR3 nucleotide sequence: TGCAGCGTTGAAGATCGGGACAGTGGAGGCTACGAGCAGTACTTC.

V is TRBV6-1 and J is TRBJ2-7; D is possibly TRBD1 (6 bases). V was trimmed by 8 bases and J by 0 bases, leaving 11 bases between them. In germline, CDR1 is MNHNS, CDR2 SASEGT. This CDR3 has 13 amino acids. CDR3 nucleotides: TGTGCCAGCTTCACAGGGAGCTCCTACGAGCAGTACTTC. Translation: CASFTGSSYEQYF.

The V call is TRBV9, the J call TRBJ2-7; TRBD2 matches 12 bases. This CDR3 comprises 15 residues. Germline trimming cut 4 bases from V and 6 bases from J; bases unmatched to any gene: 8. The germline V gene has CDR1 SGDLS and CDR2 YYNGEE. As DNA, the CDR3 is TGTGCCAGCAGCATGACTAGCGGGAGTTGGTCCGAGCAGTACTTC. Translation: CASSMTSGSWSEQYF.

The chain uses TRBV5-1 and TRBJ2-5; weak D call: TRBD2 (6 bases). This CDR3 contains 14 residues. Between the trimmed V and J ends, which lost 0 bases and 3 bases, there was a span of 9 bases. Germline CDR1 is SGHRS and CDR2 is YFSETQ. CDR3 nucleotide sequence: TGCGCCAGCAGCTTGGGGACTACTAAAGAGACCCAGTACTTC. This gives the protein CASSLGTTKETQYF.

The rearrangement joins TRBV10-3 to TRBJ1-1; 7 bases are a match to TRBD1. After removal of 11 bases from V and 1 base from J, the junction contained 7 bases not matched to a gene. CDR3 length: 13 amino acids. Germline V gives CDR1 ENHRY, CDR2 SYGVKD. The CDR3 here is CAVSWDRNTEAFF. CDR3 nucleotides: TGTGCCGTAAGCTGGGACAGGAACACTGAAGCTTTCTTT.